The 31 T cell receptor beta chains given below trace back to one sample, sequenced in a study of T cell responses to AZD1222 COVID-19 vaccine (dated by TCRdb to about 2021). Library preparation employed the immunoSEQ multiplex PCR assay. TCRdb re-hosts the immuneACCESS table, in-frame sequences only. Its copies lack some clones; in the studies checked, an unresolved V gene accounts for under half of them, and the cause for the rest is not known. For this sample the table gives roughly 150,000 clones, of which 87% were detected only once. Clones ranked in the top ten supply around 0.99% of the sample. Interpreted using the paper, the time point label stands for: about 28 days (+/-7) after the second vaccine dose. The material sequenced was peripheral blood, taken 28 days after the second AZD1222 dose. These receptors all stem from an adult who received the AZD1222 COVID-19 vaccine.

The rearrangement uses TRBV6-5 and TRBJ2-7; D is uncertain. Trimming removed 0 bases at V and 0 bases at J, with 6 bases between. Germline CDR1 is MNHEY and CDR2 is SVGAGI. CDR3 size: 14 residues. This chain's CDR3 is CASSYSAPSYEQYF. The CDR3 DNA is TGTGCCAGCAGTTACTCAGCCCCCTCCTACGAGCAGTACTTC.

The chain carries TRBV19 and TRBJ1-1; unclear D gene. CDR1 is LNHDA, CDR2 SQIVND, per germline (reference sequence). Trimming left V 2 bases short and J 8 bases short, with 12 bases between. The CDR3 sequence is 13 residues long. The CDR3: CASSILSPGEAFF. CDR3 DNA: TGTGCCAGTAGTATATTAAGCCCGGGGGAAGCTTTCTTT.

The CDR3 DNA follows: TGTGCCTGGAGTGTATTAGGTACAGCGAACACTGAAGCTTTCTTT. The encoded protein is CAWSVLGTANTEAFF. The rearrangement uses TRBV30 and TRBJ1-1; unclear D gene. Trimming cost V 0 bases and J 1 base, with 12 bases left between them. Germline CDR1 GTSNPN, CDR2 SVGIG (reference sequence). The CDR3 totals 15 residues.

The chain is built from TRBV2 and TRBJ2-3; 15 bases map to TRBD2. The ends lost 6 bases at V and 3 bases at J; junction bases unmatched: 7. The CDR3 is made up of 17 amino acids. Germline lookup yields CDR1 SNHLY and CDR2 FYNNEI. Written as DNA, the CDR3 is TGTGCCAGCAGCCGTCAGGGGACTAGCGGGGGGACAGATACGCAGTATTTT. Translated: CASSRQGTSGGTDTQYF. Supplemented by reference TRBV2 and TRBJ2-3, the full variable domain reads EPEVTQTPSHQVTQMGQEVILRCVPISNHLYFYWYRQILGQKVEFLVSFYNNEISEKSEIFDDQFSVERPDGSNFTLKIRSTKLEDSAMYFCASSRQGTSGGTDTQYFGPGTRLTVL.

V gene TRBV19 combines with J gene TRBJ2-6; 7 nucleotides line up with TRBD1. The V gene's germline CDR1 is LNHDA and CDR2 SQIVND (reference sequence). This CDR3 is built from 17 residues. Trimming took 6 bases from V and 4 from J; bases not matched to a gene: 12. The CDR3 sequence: CASSPGTAFGGANVLTF. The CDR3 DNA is TGTGCCAGTAGCCCAGGGACAGCCTTTGGGGGGGCCAACGTCCTGACTTTC.

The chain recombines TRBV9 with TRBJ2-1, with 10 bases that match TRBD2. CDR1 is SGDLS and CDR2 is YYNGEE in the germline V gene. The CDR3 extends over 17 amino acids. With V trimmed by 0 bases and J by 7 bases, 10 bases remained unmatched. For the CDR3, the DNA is TGTGCCAGCAGCGTAGCTCCAGCGGGGGGGCTAGGGAATGAGCAGTTCTTC. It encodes CASSVAPAGGLGNEQFF.

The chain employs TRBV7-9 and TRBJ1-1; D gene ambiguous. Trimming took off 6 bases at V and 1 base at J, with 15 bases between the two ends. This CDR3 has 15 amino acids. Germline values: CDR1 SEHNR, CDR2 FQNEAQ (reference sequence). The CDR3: CASRPPGLKNTEAFF. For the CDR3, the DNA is TGTGCCAGCAGACCCCCCGGGCTGAAGAACACTGAAGCTTTCTTT. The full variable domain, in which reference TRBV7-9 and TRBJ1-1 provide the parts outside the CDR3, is DTGVSQNPRHKITKRGQNVTFRCDPISEHNRLYWYRQTLGQGPEFLTYFQNEAQLEKSRLLSDRFSAERPKGSFSTLEIQRTEQGDSAMYLCASRPPGLKNTEAFFGQGTRLTVV.

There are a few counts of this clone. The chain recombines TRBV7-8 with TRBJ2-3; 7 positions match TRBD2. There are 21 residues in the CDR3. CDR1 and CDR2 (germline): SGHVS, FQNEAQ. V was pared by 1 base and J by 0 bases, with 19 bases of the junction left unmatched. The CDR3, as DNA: TGTGCCAGCAGCTTAGGAAAGTACTCTATCGACCTAGCGGCTAGCACAGATACGCAGTATTTT. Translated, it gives CASSLGKYSIDLAASTDTQYF.

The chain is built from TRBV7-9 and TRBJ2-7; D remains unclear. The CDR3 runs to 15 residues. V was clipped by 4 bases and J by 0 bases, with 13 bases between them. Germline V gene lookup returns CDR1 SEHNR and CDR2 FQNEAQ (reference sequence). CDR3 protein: CASSSTASLSYEQYF. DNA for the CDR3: TGTGCCAGCAGCTCGACCGCTTCTCTCTCCTACGAGCAGTACTTC. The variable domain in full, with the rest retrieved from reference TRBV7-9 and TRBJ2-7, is DTGVSQNPRHKITKRGQNVTFRCDPISEHNRLYWYRQTLGQGPEFLTYFQNEAQLEKSRLLSDRFSAERPKGSFSTLEIQRTEQGDSAMYLCASSSTASLSYEQYFGPGTRLTVT.

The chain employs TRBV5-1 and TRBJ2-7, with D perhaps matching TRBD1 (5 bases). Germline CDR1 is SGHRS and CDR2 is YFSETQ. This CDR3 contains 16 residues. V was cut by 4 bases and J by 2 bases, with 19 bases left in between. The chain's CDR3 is CASSLRARPGPYEQYF. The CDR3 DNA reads TGCGCCAGCAGCCTCAGGGCCCGCCCGGGCCCCTACGAGCAGTACTTC.

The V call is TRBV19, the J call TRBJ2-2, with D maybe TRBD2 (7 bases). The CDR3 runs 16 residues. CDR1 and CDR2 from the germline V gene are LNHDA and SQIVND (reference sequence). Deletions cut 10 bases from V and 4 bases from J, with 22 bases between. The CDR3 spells CATRIRGAMVTGELFF. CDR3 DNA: TGTGCCACAAGAATCCGGGGGGCGATGGTCACCGGGGAGCTGTTTTTT.

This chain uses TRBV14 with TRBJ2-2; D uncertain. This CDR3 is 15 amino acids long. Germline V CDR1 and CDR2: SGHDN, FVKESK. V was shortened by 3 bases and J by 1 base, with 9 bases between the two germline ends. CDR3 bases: TGTGCCAGCAGCCACCTGGGGATGAACACCGGGGAGCTGTTTTTT. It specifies CASSHLGMNTGELFF.

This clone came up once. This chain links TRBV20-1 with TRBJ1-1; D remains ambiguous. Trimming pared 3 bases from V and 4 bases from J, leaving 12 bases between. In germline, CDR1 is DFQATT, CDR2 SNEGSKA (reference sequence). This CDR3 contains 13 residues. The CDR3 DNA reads TGCAGTGCTAGTAGATCCGGAGGCACTGAAGCTTTCTTT. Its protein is CSASRSGGTEAFF.

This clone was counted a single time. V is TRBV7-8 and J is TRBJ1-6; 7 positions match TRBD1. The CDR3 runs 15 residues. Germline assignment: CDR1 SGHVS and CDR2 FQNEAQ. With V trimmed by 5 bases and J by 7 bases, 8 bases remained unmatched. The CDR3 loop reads CASSMGDRENSPLHF. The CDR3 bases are TGTGCCAGCAGCATGGGGGACAGAGAAAATTCACCCCTCCACTTT. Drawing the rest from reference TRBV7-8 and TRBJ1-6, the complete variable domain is GAGVSQSPRYKVAKRGQDVALRCDPISGHVSLFWYQQALGQGPEFLTYFQNEAQLDKSGLPSDRFFAERPEGSVSTLKIQRTQQEDSAVYLCASSMGDRENSPLHFGNGTRLTVT.

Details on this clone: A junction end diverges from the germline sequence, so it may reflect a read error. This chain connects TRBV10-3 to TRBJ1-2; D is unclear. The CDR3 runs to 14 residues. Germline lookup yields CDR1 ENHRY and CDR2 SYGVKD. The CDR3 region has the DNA TGTGCCATCAGTTCTAAAGGGAGTAACCATGGCTACACCTTC. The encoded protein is CAISSKGSNHGYTF.

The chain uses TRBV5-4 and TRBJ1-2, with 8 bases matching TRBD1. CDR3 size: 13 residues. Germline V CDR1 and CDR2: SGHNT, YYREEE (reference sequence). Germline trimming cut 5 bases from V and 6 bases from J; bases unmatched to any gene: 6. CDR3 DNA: TGTGCCAGCAGTATGGACAGGGCACATGGCTACACCTTC. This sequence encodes CASSMDRAHGYTF. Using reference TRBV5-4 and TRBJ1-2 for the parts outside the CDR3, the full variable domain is ETGVTQSPTHLIKTRGQQVTLRCSSQSGHNTVSWYQQALGQGPQFIFQYYREEENGRGNFPPRFSGLQFPNYSSELNVNALELDDSALYLCASSMDRAHGYTFGSGTRLTVV.

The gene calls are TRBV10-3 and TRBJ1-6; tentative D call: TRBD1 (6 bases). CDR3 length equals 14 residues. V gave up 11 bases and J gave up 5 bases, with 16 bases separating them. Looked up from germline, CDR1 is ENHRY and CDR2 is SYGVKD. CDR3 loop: CALGSPGDNSPLHF. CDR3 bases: TGTGCCCTCGGGTCTCCAGGGGATAATTCACCCCTCCACTTT.

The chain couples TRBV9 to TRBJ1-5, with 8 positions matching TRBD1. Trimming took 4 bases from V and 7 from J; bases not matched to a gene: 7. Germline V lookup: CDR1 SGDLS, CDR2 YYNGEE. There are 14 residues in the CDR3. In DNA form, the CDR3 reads TGTGCCAGCAGCCCAGGGACAGGAGGACAGCCCCAGCATTTT. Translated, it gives CASSPGTGGQPQHF. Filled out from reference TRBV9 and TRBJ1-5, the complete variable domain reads DSGVTQTPKHLITATGQRVTLRCSPRSGDLSVYWYQQSLDQGLQFLIQYYNGEERAKGNILERFSAQQFPDLHSELNLSSLELGDSALYFCASSPGTGGQPQHFGDGTRLSIL.

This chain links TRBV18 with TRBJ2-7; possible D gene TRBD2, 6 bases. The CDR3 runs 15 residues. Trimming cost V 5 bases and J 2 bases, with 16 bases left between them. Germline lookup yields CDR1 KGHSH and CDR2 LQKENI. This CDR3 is CASSSGGSETYEQYF. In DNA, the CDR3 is TGTGCCAGCTCATCCGGGGGTAGCGAGACCTACGAGCAGTACTTC. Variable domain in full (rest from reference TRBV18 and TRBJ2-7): NAGVMQNPRHLVRRRGQEARLRCSPMKGHSHVYWYRQLPEEGLKFMVYLQKENIIDESGMPKERFSAEFPKEGPSILRIQQVVRGDSAAYFCASSSGGSETYEQYFGPGTRLTVT.

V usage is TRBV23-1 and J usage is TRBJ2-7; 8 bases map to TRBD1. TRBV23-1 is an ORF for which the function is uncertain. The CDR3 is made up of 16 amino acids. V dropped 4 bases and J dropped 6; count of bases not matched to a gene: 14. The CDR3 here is CASSPWGQGANGEQYF. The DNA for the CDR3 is TGCGCCAGCAGTCCCTGGGGCCAGGGGGCGAATGGCGAGCAGTACTTC.

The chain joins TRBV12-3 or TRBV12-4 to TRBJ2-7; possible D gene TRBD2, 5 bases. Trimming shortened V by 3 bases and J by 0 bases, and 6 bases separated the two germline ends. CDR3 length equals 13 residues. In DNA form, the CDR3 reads TGTGCCAGCAGTTTTGGGAGCTCCTACGAGCAGTACTTC. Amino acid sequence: CASSFGSSYEQYF.

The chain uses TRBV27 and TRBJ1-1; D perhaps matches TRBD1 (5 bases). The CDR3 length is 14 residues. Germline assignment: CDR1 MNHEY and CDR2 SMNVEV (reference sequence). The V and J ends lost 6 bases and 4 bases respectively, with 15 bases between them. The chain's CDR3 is CASRRGWTTTEAFF. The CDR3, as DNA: TGTGCCAGCAGGCGGGGGTGGACCACCACTGAAGCTTTCTTT.

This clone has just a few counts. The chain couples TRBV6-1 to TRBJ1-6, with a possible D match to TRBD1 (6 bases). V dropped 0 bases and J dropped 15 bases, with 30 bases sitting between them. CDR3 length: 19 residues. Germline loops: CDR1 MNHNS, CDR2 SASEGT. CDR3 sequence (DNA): TGTGCCAGCAGTGAAGCGTCCGACAGTCCGGGGGGGCCCAACCCAGGCCTCCACTTT. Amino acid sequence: CASSEASDSPGGPNPGLHF.

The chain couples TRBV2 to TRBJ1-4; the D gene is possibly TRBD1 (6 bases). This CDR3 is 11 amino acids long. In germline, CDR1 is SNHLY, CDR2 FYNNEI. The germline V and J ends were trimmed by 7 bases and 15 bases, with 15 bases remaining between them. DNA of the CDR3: TGTGCCAGCACTAAGAGGGACAACATGTTTTTT. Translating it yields CASTKRDNMFF.

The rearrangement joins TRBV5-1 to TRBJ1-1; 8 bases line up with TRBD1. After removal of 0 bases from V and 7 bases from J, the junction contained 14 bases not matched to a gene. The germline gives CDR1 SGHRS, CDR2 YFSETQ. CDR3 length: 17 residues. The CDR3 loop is CASSLVGQGAGPGEAFF. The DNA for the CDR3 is TGCGCCAGCAGCTTGGTAGGCCAGGGGGCCGGCCCGGGTGAAGCTTTCTTT.

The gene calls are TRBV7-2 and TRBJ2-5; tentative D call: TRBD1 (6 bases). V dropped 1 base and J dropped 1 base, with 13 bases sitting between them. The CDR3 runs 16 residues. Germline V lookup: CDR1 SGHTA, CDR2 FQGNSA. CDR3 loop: CASSLVPGATQETQYF. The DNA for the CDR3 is TGTGCCAGCAGCTTAGTACCAGGGGCTACCCAAGAGACCCAGTACTTC.

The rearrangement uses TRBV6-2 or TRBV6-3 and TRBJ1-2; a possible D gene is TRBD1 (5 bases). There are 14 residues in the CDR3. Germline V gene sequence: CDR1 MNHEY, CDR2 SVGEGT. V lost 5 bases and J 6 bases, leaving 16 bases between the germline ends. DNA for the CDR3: TGTGCCAGCAGTGAGGTCGGGGGGATGGATGGCTACACCTTC. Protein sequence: CASSEVGGMDGYTF.

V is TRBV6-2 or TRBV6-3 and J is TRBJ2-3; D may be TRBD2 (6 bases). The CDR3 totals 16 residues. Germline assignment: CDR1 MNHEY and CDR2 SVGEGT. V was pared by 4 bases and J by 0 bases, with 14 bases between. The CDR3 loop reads CASSSHLRGSTDTQYF. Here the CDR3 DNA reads TGTGCCAGCAGTTCCCATTTGCGGGGTAGCACAGATACGCAGTATTTT.

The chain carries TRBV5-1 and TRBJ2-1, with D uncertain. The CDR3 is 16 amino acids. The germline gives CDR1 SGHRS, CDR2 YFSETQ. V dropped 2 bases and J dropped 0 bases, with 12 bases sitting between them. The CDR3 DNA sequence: TGCGCCAGCAGCTTCAGCGCCACTGTCTCCTACAATGAGCAGTTCTTC. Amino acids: CASSFSATVSYNEQFF.

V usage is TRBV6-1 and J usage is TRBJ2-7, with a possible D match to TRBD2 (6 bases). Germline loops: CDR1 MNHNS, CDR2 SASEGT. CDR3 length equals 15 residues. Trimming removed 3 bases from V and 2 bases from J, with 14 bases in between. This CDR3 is CASSETGGGTYEQYF. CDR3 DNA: TGTGCCAGCAGTGAGACGGGTGGGGGGACCTACGAGCAGTACTTC.

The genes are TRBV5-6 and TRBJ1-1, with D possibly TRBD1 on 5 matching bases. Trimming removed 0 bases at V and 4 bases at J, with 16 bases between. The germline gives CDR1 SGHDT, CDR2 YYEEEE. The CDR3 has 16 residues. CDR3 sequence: CASSLGPGTTGTEAFF. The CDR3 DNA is TGTGCCAGCAGCTTGGGTCCGGGGACGACGGGCACTGAAGCTTTCTTT.